The source of this TCR beta chain is a study of blood T cell repertoires in COVID-19. With V trimmed by 3 bases and J by 5 bases, 5 bases remained unmatched. This CDR3 has 17 residues. Germline CDR1 reads SGHTS; CDR2 reads YDEGEE. The repertoire was sequenced with immunoSEQ multiplex PCR; TCRdb's copy has only in-frame clones and lacks some. The data show around 200,000 clones, with 80% to 90% seen just once and approximately 10% held by the top ten. The sample comprised peripheral blood. The V gene is TRBV5-8, the J gene TRBJ2-1, with 16 bases aligning to TRBD2. The clonotype originates from a human donor with active or convalescent COVID-19. The donor label of this sample is uncertain. The CDR3 region is CASSSGGTSGRDNEQFF. The CDR3 coding sequence is TGTGCCAGCAGCTCGGGAGGGACTAGCGGGAGGGACAATGAGCAGTTCTTC.